This T cell receptor beta chain was sequenced in a study of T cell repertoires in cytomegalovirus infection (dated by TCRdb to the late 2010s). Regarding the study in general: Donor HLA type was relevant to the analysis, because carriage of CMV infection together with the matching HLA type was indicated by public TCR beta signatures.

Instrument on record: Illumina HiSeq 1500. TCRdb's own reprocessing of the public reads used fastp at Q25 and MiXCR and kept productive beta chains. Merged by CDR3 protein, the rows form single entries marked with the most common genes and DNA. Counted in this sample were hundreds of thousands of distinct CDR3 sequences; around 24% of them appeared once. The ten largest clones capture roughly 8% of the sample. There are 18 amino acids in the CDR3, from cysteine to phenylalanine inclusive. The entry retains the CDR3 DNA only, 54 bases that are in frame from base 1. V ends up 6 bases short and J 2 bases short, with an unmatched junction base count of 10. From the germline V gene, CDR1 is MDHEN and CDR2 is SYDVKM. About this clonotype: No antigen is known for it. Base qualities are not at hand, and no much larger clone is one base apart.

The paper as a whole reports these results and caveats: Cumulative frequency of public TCR beta family members discriminated carriers of CMV infection plus the relevant HLA type in this cohort and an independent approximately 370-donor cohort. The ex vivo response was dominated by HLA-C-restricted CMV-specific TCR beta clonotypes, which also provided the single most frequent clonotype in two of eight donors.

The V gene is TRBV28 and the J gene is TRBJ2-3, and TRBD2 aligns with 14 junction nucleotides. The TCR comes from a human donor in good health (CMV status not recorded). Some clones in this sample may be carry-over from other donors' samples. Sequencing was carried out using CD8+ T cells from PBMCs. Here the CDR3 is given as CASSLGLAGGSNTDTQYF. Read as DNA, the sequence is TGTGCCAGCAGCCTTGGACTAGCGGGGGGATCTAACACAGATACGCAGTATTTT.